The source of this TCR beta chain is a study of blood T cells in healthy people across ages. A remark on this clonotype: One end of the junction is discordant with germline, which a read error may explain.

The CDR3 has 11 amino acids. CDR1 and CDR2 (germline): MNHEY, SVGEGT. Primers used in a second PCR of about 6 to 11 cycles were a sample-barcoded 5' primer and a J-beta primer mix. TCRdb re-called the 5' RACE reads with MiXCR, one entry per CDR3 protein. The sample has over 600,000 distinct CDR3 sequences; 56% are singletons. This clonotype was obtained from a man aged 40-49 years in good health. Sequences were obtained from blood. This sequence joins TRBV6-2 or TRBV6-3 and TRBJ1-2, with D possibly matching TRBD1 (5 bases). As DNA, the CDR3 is TGTGCCAGCAGTTTGGGGGATGGCTGCACCTTC. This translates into CASSLGDGCTF.